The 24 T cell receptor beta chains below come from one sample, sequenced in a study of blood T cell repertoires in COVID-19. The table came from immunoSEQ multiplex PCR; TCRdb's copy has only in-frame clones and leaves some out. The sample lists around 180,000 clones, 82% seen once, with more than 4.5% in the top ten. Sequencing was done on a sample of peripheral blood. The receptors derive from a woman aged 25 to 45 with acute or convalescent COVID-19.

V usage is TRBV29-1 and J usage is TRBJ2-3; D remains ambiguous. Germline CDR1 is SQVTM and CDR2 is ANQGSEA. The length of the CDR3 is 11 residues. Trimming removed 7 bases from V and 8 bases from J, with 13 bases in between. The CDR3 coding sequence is TGCAGCGACCAGGCCGCCCGTACGCAGTATTTT. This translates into CSDQAARTQYF.

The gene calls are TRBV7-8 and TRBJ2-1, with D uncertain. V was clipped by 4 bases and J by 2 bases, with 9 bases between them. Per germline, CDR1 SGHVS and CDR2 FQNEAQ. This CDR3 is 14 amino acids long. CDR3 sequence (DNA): TGTGCCAGCAGCTCCATAGAGACCTACAATGAGCAGTTCTTC. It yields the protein CASSSIETYNEQFF.

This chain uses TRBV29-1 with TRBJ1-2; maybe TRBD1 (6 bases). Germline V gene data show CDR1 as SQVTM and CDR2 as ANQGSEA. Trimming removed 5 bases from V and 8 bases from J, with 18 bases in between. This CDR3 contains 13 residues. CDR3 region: CSVRYPGQVGYTF. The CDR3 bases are TGCAGCGTTCGCTATCCGGGACAAGTAGGCTACACCTTC. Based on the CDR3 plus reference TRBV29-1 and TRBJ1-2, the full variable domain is SAVISQKPSRDICQRGTSLTIQCQVDSQVTMMFWYRQQPGQSLTLIATANQGSEATYESGFVIDKFPISRPNLTFSTLTVSNMSPEDSSIYLCSVRYPGQVGYTFGSGTRLTVV.

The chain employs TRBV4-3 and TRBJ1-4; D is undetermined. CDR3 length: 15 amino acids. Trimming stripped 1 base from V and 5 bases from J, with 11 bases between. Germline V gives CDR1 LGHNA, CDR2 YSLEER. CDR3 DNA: TGCGCCAGCAGCCAAGTTCTAGCATCCAATGAAAAACTGTTTTTT. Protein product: CASSQVLASNEKLFF.

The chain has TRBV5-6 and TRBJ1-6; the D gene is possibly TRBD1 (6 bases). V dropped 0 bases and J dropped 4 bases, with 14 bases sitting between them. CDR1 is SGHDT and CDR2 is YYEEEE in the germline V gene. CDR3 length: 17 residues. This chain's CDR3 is CASSLDVAGAYNSPLHF. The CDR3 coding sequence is TGTGCCAGCAGCTTGGATGTGGCAGGGGCTTATAATTCACCCCTCCACTTT.

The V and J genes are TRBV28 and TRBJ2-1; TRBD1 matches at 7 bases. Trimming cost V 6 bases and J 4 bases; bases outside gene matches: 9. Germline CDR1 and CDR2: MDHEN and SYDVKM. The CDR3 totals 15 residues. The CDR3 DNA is TGTGCCAGCAGGACCCAGGGACAGTTATACAATGAGCAGTTCTTC. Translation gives CASRTQGQLYNEQFF.

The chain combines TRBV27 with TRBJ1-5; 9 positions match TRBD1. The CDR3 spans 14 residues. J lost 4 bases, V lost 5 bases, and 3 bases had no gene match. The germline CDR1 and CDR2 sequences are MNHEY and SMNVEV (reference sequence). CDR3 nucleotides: TGTGCCAGCAGTGGACAGGGGCTTAATCAGCCCCAGCATTTT. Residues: CASSGQGLNQPQHF.

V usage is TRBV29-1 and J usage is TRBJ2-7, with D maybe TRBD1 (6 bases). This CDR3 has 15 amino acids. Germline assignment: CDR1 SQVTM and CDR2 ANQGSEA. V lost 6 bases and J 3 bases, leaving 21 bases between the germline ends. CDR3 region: CSVLLPGQTIYEQYF. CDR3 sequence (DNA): TGCAGCGTCCTGCTCCCGGGACAAACGATCTACGAGCAGTACTTC.

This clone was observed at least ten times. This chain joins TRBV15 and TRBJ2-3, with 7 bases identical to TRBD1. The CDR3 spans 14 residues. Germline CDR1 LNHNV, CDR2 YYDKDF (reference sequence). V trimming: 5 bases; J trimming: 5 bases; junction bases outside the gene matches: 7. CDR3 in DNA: TGTGCCACCAGCGGAAGATACAGGGGAGATACGCAGTATTTT. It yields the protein CATSGRYRGDTQYF.

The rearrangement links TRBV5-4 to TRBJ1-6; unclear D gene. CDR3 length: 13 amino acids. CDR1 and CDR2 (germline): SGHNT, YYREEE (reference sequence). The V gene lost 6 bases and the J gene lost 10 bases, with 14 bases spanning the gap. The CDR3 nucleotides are TGTGCCAGCACCGCCGAAAACCGGTCACCCCTCCACTTT. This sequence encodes CASTAENRSPLHF.

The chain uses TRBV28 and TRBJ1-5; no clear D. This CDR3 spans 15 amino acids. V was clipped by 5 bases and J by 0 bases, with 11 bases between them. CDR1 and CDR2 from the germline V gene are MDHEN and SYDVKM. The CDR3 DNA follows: TGTGCCAGCAGTCTTAGAGGTAGTAGCAATCAGCCCCAGCATTTT. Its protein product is CASSLRGSSNQPQHF.

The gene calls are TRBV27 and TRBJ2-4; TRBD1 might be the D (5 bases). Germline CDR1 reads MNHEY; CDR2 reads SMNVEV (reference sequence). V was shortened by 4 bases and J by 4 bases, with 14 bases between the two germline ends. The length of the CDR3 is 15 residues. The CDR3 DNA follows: TGTGCCAGCAGTTCCACAGGTGTAACGAAAAACATTCAGTACTTC. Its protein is CASSSTGVTKNIQYF.

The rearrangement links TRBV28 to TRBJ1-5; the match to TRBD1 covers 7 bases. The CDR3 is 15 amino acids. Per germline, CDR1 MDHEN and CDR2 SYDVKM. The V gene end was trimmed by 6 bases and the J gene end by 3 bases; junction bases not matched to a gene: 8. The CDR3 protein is CASRPGQRPNQPQHF. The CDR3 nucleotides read TGTGCCAGCAGACCGGGACAGCGACCCAATCAGCCCCAGCATTTT.

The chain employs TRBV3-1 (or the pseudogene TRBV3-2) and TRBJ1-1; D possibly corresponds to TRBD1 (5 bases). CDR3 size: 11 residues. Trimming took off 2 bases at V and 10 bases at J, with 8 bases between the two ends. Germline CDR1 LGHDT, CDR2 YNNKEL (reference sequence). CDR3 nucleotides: TGTGCCAGCAGCCAAAGCGGGGGAGCTTTCTTT. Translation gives CASSQSGGAFF.

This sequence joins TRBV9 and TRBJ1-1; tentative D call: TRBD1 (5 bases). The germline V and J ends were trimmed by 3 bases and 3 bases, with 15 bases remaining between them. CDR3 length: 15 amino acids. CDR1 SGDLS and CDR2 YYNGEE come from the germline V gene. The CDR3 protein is CASSAERGGDTEAFF. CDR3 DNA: TGTGCCAGCAGCGCCGAGCGGGGGGGAGACACTGAAGCTTTCTTT.

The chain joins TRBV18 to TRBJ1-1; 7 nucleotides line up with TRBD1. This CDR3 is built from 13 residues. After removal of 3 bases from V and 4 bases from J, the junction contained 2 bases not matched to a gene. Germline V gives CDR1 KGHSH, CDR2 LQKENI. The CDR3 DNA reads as TGTGCCAGCTCACCGACAGGGACCACTGAAGCTTTCTTT. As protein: CASSPTGTTEAFF.

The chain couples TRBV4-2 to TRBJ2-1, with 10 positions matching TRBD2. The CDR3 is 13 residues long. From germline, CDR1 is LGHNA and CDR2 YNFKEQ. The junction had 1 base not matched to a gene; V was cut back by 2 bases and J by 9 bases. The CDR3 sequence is CASSQIAGGEQFF. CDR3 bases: TGTGCCAGCAGCCAAATAGCGGGAGGTGAGCAGTTCTTC.

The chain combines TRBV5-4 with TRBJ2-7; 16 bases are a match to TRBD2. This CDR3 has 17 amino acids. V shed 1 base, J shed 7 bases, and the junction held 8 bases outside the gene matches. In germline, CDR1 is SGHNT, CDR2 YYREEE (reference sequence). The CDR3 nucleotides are TGTGCCAGCAGCTTGTCGGGACTAGCGGGGGGGCCGGGGGAGCAGTACTTC. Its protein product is CASSLSGLAGGPGEQYF.

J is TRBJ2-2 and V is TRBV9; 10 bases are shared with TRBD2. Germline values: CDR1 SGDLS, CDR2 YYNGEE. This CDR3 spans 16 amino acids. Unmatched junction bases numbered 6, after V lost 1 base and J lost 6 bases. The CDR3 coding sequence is TGTGCCAGCAGCGTAAAGAGCGGGGGGGCCGCCGGGGAGCTGTTTTTT. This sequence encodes CASSVKSGGAAGELFF.

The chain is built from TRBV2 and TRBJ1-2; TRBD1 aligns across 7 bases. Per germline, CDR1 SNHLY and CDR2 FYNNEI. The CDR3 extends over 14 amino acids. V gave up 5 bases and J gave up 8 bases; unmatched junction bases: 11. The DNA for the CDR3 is TGTGCCAGCAGTACTACAGGGAGACAGGGAGGCTACACCTTC. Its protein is CASSTTGRQGGYTF.

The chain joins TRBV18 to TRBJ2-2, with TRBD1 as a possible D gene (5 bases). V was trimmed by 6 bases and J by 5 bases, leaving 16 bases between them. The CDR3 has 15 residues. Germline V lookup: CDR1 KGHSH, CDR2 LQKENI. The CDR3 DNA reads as TGTGCCAGCTCCTCCGATACAGGACGGACCGGGGAGCTGTTTTTT. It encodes CASSSDTGRTGELFF.

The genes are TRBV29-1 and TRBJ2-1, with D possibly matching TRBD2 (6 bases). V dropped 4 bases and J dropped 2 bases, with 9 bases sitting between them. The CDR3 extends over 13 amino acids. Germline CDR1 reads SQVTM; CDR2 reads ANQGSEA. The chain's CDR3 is CSVGAGPYNEQFF. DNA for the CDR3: TGCAGCGTTGGGGCGGGACCCTACAATGAGCAGTTCTTC.

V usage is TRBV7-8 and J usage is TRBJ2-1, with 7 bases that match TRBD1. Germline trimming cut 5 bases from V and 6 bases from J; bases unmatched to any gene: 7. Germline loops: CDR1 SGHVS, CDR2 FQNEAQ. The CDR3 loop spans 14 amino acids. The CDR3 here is CASSTLQGSNEQFF. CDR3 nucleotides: TGTGCCAGCAGCACGTTACAGGGGAGCAATGAGCAGTTCTTC.

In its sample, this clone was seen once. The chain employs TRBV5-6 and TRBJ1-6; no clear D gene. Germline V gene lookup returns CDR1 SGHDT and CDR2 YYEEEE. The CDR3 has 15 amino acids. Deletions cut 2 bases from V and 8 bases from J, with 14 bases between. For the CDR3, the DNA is TGTGCCAGCAGCTTAGGCAGGAAGGTGGATTCACCCCTCCACTTT. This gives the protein CASSLGRKVDSPLHF.